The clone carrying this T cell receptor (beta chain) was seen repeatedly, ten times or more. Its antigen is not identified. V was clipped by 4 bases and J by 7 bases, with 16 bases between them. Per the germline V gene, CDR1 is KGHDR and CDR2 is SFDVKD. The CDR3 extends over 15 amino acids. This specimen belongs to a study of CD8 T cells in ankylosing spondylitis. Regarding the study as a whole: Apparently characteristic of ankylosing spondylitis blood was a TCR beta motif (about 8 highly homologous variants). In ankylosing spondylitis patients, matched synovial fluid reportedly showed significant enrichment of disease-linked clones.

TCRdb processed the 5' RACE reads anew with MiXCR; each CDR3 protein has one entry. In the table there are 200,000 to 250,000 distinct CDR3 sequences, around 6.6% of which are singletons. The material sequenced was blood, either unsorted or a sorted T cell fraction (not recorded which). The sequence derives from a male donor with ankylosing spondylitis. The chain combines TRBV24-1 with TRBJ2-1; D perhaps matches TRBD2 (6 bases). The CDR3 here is CATSETRDWENEQFF. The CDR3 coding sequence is TGTGCCACCAGTGAAACGCGGGACTGGGAAAATGAGCAGTTCTTC.